Below, 5 T cell receptor beta chains from the same sample are listed, as sequenced in a study of shared clonotypes between healthy human individuals. Some clones are missing from TCRdb's copy, which holds only in-frame ones; the method was immunoSEQ multiplex PCR. The data show 2,500,000 or so clones, around 90% seen once. The sample consisted of naive CD4+ T cells from PBMCs. Subset specified: CD45RA+ positively selected. These receptors originate from a young man in good health. Some clones in this sample may be carry-over from other donors' samples.

The chain combines TRBV18 with TRBJ2-7; D perhaps matches TRBD2 (7 bases). CDR3 size: 14 residues. The V and J ends lost 6 bases and 3 bases respectively, with 15 bases between them. Germline V gives CDR1 KGHSH, CDR2 LQKENI. CDR3 sequence: CASSPTGGGYEQYF. In DNA form, the CDR3 reads TGTGCCAGCTCCCCGACGGGGGGCGGCTACGAGCAGTACTTC. Complete variable domain (other parts from reference TRBV18 and TRBJ2-7): NAGVMQNPRHLVRRRGQEARLRCSPMKGHSHVYWYRQLPEEGLKFMVYLQKENIIDESGMPKERFSAEFPKEGPSILRIQQVVRGDSAAYFCASSPTGGGYEQYFGPGTRLTVT.

The rearrangement uses TRBV7-8 and TRBJ2-5, with D possibly being TRBD1 or TRBD2 (5 bases each). Germline V CDR1 and CDR2: SGHVS, FQNEAQ. The CDR3 extends over 13 amino acids. V was shortened by 7 bases and J by 4 bases, with 13 bases between the two germline ends. The CDR3 DNA sequence: TGTGCCAGCACCCGGGACCAGGGAGAGACCCAGTACTTC. It specifies CASTRDQGETQYF.

The J gene is TRBJ1-2, the V gene TRBV7-9; D is possibly TRBD1 (5 bases). The CDR3 covers 15 residues. Looked up from germline, CDR1 is SEHNR and CDR2 is FQNEAQ (reference sequence). V lost 2 bases and J 2 bases, leaving 12 bases between the germline ends. The CDR3 loop reads CASSLMGGPNYGYTF. DNA of the CDR3: TGTGCCAGCAGCTTAATGGGGGGACCCAACTATGGCTACACCTTC.

This rearrangement joins TRBV5-6 to TRBJ1-5; TRBD1 is a possible D gene (6 bases). This CDR3 region has 16 residues. Per germline, CDR1 SGHDT and CDR2 YYEEEE. V was pared by 3 bases and J by 0 bases, with 13 bases between. Written as DNA, the CDR3 is TGTGCCAGCAGCTCGAGACAGGCTTATAGCAATCAGCCCCAGCATTTT. Protein sequence: CASSSRQAYSNQPQHF.

J is TRBJ2-5 and V is TRBV7-3; D might be TRBD1 (6 bases). The CDR3 loop spans 15 amino acids. Germline V gene sequence: CDR1 SGHTA, CDR2 FQGTGA. The ends were cut back, 5 bases at V and 4 bases at J, with 17 bases in the middle. The CDR3 reads CASSQEGGRLETQYF. The CDR3 DNA reads as TGTGCCAGCAGCCAAGAAGGGGGTAGGTTAGAGACCCAGTACTTC.